The 15 T cell receptor beta chains below all came from one sample that was sequenced in a study of T cell repertoires in cytomegalovirus infection. TCRdb independently ran MiXCR on the reads; one entry per CDR3 protein. Of around 340,000 distinct CDR3 sequences in the sample, almost 30% were seen once. These receptors' targets are unknown. The sequenced sample was cultured PBMCs, obtained from culture after CMV antigen stimulation. The origin of the receptors is a human donor in good health (CMV status not recorded). Some clones in this sample may be carry-over from other donors' samples.

This clonotype was detected a few times. This sequence joins TRBV6-1 and TRBJ2-4, with D perhaps matching TRBD1 (6 bases). The germline V gene encodes CDR1 MNHNS and CDR2 SASEGT. The CDR3 consists of 16 residues. V shed 6 bases and J shed 1 base, with 16 bases lying between them. The chain's CDR3 is CASSRTVLFAKNIQYF. As DNA, the CDR3 is TGTGCCAGCAGCCGGACAGTGCTTTTCGCCAAAAACATTCAGTACTTC.

The CDR3 here is CASSPTAISYNEQFF. The CDR3, as DNA: TGTGCCAGCAGTCCTACTGCGATCTCCTACAATGAGCAGTTCTTC. The chain combines TRBV27 with TRBJ2-1; D call uncertain. Trimming stripped 5 bases from V and 0 bases from J, with 11 bases between. The germline V gene has CDR1 MNHEY and CDR2 SMNVEV (reference sequence). The CDR3 sequence is 15 residues long.

This clonotype was observed a handful of times. The chain combines TRBV7-2 with TRBJ1-5; 10 positions match TRBD1. Germline loops: CDR1 SGHTA, CDR2 FQGNSA. The CDR3 has 18 residues. After removal of 4 bases from V and 0 bases from J, the junction contained 9 bases not matched to a gene. CDR3 sequence (DNA): TGTGCCAGCAGCTCGGACAGGGGGAGCACTTATAGCAATCAGCCCCAGCATTTT. Amino acid sequence: CASSSDRGSTYSNQPQHF.

This clonotype was picked up a small number of times. The rearrangement joins TRBV7-3 to TRBJ2-7, with D hard to call. The V gene's germline CDR1 is SGHTA and CDR2 FQGTGA. This CDR3 contains 14 residues. V was shortened by 6 bases and J by 3 bases, with 15 bases between the two germline ends. The CDR3 region has the DNA TGTGCCAGCAGTCTTCTGGCGTCTGGCTACGAGCAGTACTTC. It specifies CASSLLASGYEQYF.

The CDR3 loop is CASSQDEGAEETQYF. As DNA, the CDR3 is TGCGCCAGCAGCCAAGATGAGGGGGCTGAGGAGACCCAGTACTTC. This chain links TRBV4-1 with TRBJ2-5, with 7 bases lining up with TRBD1. This CDR3 region has 15 residues. After removal of 0 bases from V and 5 bases from J, the junction contained 6 bases not matched to a gene. CDR1 and CDR2 from the germline V gene are MGHRA and YSYEKL.

The chain recombines TRBV6-1 with TRBJ1-1; no definite D call. Deletions cut 0 bases from V and 0 bases from J, with 11 bases between. This CDR3 spans 16 amino acids. Germline V gene sequence: CDR1 MNHNS, CDR2 SASEGT. As DNA, the CDR3 is TGTGCCAGCAGTGAAGCGCTTGTACAGCTGAACACTGAAGCTTTCTTT. It specifies CASSEALVQLNTEAFF.

The gene calls are TRBV12-3 or TRBV12-4 and TRBJ1-2; 9 positions match TRBD1. This CDR3 has 15 amino acids. V shed 2 bases, J shed 5 bases, and the junction held 6 bases outside the gene matches. The CDR3 loop is CASSLMAGQGYGYTF. The CDR3 DNA reads TGTGCCAGCAGTTTAATGGCGGGACAGGGTTATGGCTACACCTTC.

This clonotype was seen a handful of times. The chain employs TRBV7-8 and TRBJ2-4, with a tentative D call TRBD1 (6 bases). CDR3 length: 15 amino acids. Germline V gene lookup returns CDR1 SGHVS and CDR2 FQNEAQ. The ends were cut back, 4 bases at V and 2 bases at J, with 12 bases in the middle. CDR3 amino acids: CASSSRQGTKNIQYF. CDR3 coding DNA: TGTGCCAGCAGCTCCCGGCAGGGGACCAAAAACATTCAGTACTTC.

This clonotype was seen a handful of times. This chain uses TRBV6-5 with TRBJ1-6; D gene unclear. The germline V gene has CDR1 MNHEY and CDR2 SVGAGI. The length of the CDR3 is 16 residues. V was trimmed by 6 bases and J by 4 bases, leaving 16 bases between them. The CDR3 here is CASSRGVNLYNSPLHF. For the CDR3, the DNA is TGTGCCAGCAGCCGCGGGGTTAACCTGTATAATTCACCCCTCCACTTT.

The J gene is TRBJ2-2, the V gene TRBV5-1; tentatively, D is TRBD2 (5 bases). The V gene lost 1 base and the J gene lost 8 bases, with 12 bases spanning the gap. CDR1 is SGHRS and CDR2 is YFSETQ in the germline V gene. The CDR3 is 14 amino acids. The CDR3 nucleotides read TGCGCCAGCAGCTTGATCAACAGCGGAGGGGAGCTGTTTTTT. Amino acids: CASSLINSGGELFF.

The table lists this clonotype with a few counts. This chain uses TRBV7-9 with TRBJ2-5; D ambiguous. There are 11 residues in the CDR3. Trimming left V 3 bases short and J 7 bases short, with 6 bases between. CDR1 and CDR2 from the germline V gene are SEHNR and FQNEAQ (reference sequence). DNA of the CDR3: TGTGCCAGCAGCTTGGTGAGGACCCAGTACTTC. It translates to CASSLVRTQYF.

The chain carries TRBV7-3 and TRBJ1-2, with D tentatively TRBD1 (5 bases). Germline V CDR1 and CDR2: SGHTA, FQGTGA. The CDR3 covers 13 residues. Trimming removed 5 bases at V and 4 bases at J, with 11 bases between. CDR3 in amino acids: CASSETGTYGYTF. CDR3 coding DNA: TGTGCCAGCAGCGAGACCGGGACCTATGGCTACACCTTC.

In this sample, this clonotype turned up many times. The V call is TRBV7-8, the J call TRBJ2-1, with no clear D. The V and J ends lost 5 bases and 2 bases respectively, with 13 bases between them. The germline V gene encodes CDR1 SGHVS and CDR2 FQNEAQ. The CDR3 consists of 15 residues. CDR3 sequence reads: CASSTSLFAYNEQFF. DNA for the CDR3: TGTGCCAGCAGCACAAGCTTATTCGCCTACAATGAGCAGTTCTTC.

The chain uses TRBV6-5 and TRBJ2-7, with 7 bases identical to TRBD2. V lost 1 base to trimming and J lost 3 bases; unmatched junction nucleotides: 6. The CDR3 is made up of 15 amino acids. Germline assignment: CDR1 MNHEY and CDR2 SVGAGI. The CDR3 region has the DNA TGTGCCAGCAGTTACTTTGCGGGAGAGAGCTACGAGCAGTACTTC. This codes for CASSYFAGESYEQYF.

J is TRBJ1-5 and V is TRBV6-1; D not certain. CDR1 is MNHNS and CDR2 is SASEGT in the germline V gene. The CDR3 runs 16 residues. The V and J ends lost 2 bases and 0 bases respectively, with 11 bases between them. Written as DNA, the CDR3 is TGTGCCAGCAGTGAACGACCGGGCTATAGCAATCAGCCCCAGCATTTT. Protein product: CASSERPGYSNQPQHF.